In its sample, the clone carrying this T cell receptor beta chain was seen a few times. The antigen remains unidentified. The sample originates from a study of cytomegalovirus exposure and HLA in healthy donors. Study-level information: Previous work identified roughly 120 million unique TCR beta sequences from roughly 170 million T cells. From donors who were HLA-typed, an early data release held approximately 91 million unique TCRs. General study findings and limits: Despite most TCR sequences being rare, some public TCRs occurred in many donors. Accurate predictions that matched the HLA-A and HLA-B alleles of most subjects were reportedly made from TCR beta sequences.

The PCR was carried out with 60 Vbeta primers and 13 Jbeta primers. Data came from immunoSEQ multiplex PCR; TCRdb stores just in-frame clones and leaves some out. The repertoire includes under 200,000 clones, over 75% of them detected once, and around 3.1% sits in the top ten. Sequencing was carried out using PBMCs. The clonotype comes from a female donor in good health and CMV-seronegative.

CDR3 in DNA: TGTGCCAGCTCACCCAGGAACACAAACACCGGGGAGCTGTTTTTT. It yields the protein CASSPRNTNTGELFF. V gene TRBV18 combines with J gene TRBJ2-2; the D is unclear. Germline V gene sequence: CDR1 KGHSH, CDR2 LQKENI. Trimming removed 3 bases from V and 2 bases from J, with 10 bases in between. The CDR3 contains 15 residues.